A selection of T cell receptor beta chains follows, all from one sample in a study of CD8+CD57+ T cells in acquired aplastic anemia. TCRdb ran MiXCR on the reads and lists one entry per CDR3 protein. The sample has under 250,000 distinct CDR3 sequences; more than 40% are singletons. The sequencing input was sorted CD4+, CD8+, or CD8+CD57+ T cells (not recorded which) from PBMCs. Receptors were obtained from a human donor with aplastic anemia. CDR3s include the opening cysteine and the closing phenylalanine or tryptophan. Each record gives: CDR3 length, V gene, J gene, D gene, CDR3 protein. The D gene is left open where the match is weak.

>15|TRBV7-8|TRBJ2-1|TRBD2
CASMLRAGEVNEQFF
>15|TRBV7-3|TRBJ1-6|NA
CASSSQRDGNSPLHF
>13|TRBV7-9|TRBJ2-7|NA
CASTLTGLDEQYF
>16|TRBV29-1|TRBJ2-2|TRBD2
CSALTSGRSNGGELFF
>14|TRBV24-1|TRBJ2-2|TRBD1
CATSGQGVPGELFF
>15|TRBV2|TRBJ1-4|NA
CASSIGTDSGEKLFF
>14|TRBV5-1|TRBJ1-6|TRBD1
CASSWDSGYSPLHF
>10|TRBV7-9|TRBJ2-5|NA
CASSQETQYF
>13|TRBV20-1|TRBJ2-7|TRBD1
CSAQRTGRYEQYF
>18|TRBV7-2|TRBJ1-5|NA
CASSMRQGLLSSNQPQHF
>15|TRBV6-1|TRBJ2-1|TRBD1
CASSEGQGLYNEQFF
>14|TRBV2|TRBJ2-7|TRBD1
CASPGQGFSYEQYF
>16|TRBV7-2|TRBJ2-1|TRBD1
CAVQDRGRKGYNEQFF
>13|TRBV14|TRBJ1-6|NA
CASSEGGRSPLHF
>13|TRBV6-6|TRBJ1-2|NA
CASSAKGYDGYTF
>14|TRBV5-6|TRBJ1-5|TRBD1
CASGLGQGNQPQHF
>13|TRBV20-1|TRBJ1-4|TRBD1
CSARTGMGEKLFF
>14|TRBV2|TRBJ1-3|NA
CASSGQISGNTIYF
>12|TRBV10-3|TRBJ1-2|NA
CAISESPHGYTF
>15|TRBV13|TRBJ2-1|NA
CASSWVQGSYNEQFF
>17|TRBV30|TRBJ1-6|TRBD1
CAWSGGQGNYRGSPLHF
>15|TRBV28|TRBJ1-5|NA
CASSSRGLGNQPQHF
>12|TRBV10-3|TRBJ1-1|NA
CAISDRVTEAFF
>14|TRBV6-6|TRBJ1-1|NA
CASIPIGGAPEAFF
>12|TRBV24-1|TRBJ2-1|NA
CATKVQGNEQFF
>14|TRBV7-9|TRBJ1-6|NA
CASSLSGVGEPLHF
>13|TRBV15|TRBJ2-7|NA
CATSRDSDVKQYF
>14|TRBV24-1|TRBJ1-1|NA
CATSDSRSGTEAFF
>16|TRBV15|TRBJ2-5|NA
CATSRDRGREQETQYF
>14|TRBV19|TRBJ2-7|NA
CASSTGKGTYEQYF
>14|TRBV25-1|TRBJ2-5|NA
CASSESGAVETQYF
>15|TRBV19|TRBJ2-1|TRBD2
CASQAGGSAYNEQFF
>14|TRBV19|TRBJ1-2|TRBD1
CASSIDPGGSGYTF
>17|TRBV19|TRBJ1-6|TRBD1
CASSLLPPGQGNSPLHF
>15|TRBV6-1|TRBJ1-2|NA
CASSYQGAMGYGYTF
>14|TRBV6-5|TRBJ2-7|NA
CASSYSGEVNEQYF
>12|TRBV6-5|TRBJ1-1|NA
CASGRPNTEAFF
>15|TRBV19|TRBJ1-5|NA
CASNVFGGADQPQHF
>16|TRBV28|TRBJ1-1|TRBD1
CASSSNTGGWNTEAFF
>14|TRBV5-5|TRBJ2-7|TRBD1
CASSFTGGPYEQYF
>13|TRBV6-5|TRBJ1-2|NA
CASSYGEGDYYTF
>20|TRBV7-2|TRBJ2-4|TRBD2
CASSLVGASGRAGDKNIQYF
>17|TRBV7-3|TRBJ2-1|TRBD1
CASSSQDRDRVDNEQFF